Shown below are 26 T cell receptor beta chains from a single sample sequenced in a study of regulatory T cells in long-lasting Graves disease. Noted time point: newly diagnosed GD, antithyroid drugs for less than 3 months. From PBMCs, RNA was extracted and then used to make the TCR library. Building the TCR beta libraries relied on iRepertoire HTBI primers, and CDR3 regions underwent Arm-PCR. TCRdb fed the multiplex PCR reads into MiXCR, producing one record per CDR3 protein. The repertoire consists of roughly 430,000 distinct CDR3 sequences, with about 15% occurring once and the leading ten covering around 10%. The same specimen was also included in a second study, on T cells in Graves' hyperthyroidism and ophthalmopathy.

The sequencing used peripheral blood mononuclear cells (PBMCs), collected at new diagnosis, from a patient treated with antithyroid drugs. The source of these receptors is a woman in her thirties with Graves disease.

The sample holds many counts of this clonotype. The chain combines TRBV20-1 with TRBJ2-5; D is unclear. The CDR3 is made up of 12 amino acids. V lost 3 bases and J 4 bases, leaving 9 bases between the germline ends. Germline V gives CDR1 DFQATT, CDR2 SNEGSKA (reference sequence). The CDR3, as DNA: TGCAGTGCTAGTCTACTATCAGAGACCCAGTACTTC. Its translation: CSASLLSETQYF.

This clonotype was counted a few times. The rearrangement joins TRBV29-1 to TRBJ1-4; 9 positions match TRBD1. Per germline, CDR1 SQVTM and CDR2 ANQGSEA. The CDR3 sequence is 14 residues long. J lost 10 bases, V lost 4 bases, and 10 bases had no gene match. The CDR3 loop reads CSVVTPGQGGKLFF. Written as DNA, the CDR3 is TGCAGCGTTGTAACTCCGGGACAGGGAGGAAAACTGTTTTTT.

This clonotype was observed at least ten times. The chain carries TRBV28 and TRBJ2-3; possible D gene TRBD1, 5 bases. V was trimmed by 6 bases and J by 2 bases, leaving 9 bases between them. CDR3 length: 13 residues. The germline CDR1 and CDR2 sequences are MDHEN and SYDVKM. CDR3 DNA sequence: TGTGCCAGCAGGCTACAGGACACAGATACGCAGTATTTT. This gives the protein CASRLQDTDTQYF.

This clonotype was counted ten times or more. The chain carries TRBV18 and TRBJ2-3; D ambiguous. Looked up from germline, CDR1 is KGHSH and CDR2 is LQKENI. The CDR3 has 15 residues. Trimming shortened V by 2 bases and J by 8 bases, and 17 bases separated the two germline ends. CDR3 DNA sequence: TGTGCCAGCTCACCAAGCAGTGTTCTGCTAGGTACGCAGTATTTT. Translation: CASSPSSVLLGTQYF.

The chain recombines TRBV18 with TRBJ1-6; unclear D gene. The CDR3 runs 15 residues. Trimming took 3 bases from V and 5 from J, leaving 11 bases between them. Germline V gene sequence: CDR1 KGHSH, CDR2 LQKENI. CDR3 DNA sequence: TGTGCCAGCTCACCCCCGGGATCCGATAATTCACCCCTCCACTTT. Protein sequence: CASSPPGSDNSPLHF.

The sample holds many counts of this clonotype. The CDR3 loop is CASSEPRLPYNEQFF. The CDR3 bases are TGTGCCAGCAGTGAGCCCCGTCTTCCCTACAATGAGCAGTTCTTC. The rearrangement joins TRBV27 to TRBJ2-1, with D unresolved. This CDR3 comprises 15 residues. The V and J ends lost 5 bases and 2 bases respectively, with 13 bases between them. Germline V CDR1 and CDR2: MNHEY, SMNVEV (reference sequence).

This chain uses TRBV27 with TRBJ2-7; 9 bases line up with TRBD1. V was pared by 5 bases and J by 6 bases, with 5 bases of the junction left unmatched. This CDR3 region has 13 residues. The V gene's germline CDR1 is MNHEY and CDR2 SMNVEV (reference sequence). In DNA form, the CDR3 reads TGTGCCAGCAGTACCGGGACAGGGATCGAGCAGTACTTC. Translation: CASSTGTGIEQYF.

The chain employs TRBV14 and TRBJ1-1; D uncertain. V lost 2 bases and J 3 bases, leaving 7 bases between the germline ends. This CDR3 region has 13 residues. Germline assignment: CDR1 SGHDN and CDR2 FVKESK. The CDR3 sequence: CASSQTRDTEAFF. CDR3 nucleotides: TGTGCCAGCAGCCAAACTCGGGACACTGAAGCTTTCTTT.

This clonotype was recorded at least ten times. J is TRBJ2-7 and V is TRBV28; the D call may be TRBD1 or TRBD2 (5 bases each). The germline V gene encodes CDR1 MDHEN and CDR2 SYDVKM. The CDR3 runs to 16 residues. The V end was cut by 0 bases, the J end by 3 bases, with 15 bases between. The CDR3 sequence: CASSLWFEGDSYEQYF. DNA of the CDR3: TGTGCCAGCAGTTTATGGTTTGAGGGAGACAGCTACGAGCAGTACTTC.

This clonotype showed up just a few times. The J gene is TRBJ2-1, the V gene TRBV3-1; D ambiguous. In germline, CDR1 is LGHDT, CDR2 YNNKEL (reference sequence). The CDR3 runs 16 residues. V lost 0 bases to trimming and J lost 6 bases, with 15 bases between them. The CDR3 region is CASSQDVGPLLNEQFF. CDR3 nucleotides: TGTGCCAGCAGCCAAGATGTGGGTCCCCTTCTCAATGAGCAGTTCTTC.

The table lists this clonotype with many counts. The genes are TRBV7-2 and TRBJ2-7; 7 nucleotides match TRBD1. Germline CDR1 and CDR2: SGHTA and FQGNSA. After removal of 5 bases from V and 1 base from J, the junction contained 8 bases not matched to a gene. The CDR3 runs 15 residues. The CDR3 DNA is TGTGCCAGCAGCACAGACCGGGACAGATCCTACGAGCAGTACTTC. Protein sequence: CASSTDRDRSYEQYF.

CDR3 sequence (DNA): TGTGCCAGCAGTTTAAGGGGGACAGGGTACGAGCAGTACTTC. Protein: CASSLRGTGYEQYF. V usage is TRBV27 and J usage is TRBJ2-7, with 9 bases matching TRBD1. The CDR3 spans 14 residues. V gave up 2 bases and J gave up 4 bases; unmatched junction bases: 3. Germline lookup yields CDR1 MNHEY and CDR2 SMNVEV (reference sequence).

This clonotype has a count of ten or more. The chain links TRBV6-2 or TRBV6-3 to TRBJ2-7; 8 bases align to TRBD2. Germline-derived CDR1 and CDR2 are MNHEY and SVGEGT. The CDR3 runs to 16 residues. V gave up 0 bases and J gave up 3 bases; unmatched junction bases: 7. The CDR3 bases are TGTGCCAGCAGTTACTCGCAGAAGCGGGAGTACTACGAGCAGTACTTC. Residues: CASSYSQKREYYEQYF.

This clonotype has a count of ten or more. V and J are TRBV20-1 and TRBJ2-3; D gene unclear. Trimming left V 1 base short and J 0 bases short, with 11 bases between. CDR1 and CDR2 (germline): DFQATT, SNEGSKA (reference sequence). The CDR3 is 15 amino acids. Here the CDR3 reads CSARGQARSTDTQYF. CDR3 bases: TGCAGTGCTAGAGGGCAGGCTCGAAGCACAGATACGCAGTATTTT.

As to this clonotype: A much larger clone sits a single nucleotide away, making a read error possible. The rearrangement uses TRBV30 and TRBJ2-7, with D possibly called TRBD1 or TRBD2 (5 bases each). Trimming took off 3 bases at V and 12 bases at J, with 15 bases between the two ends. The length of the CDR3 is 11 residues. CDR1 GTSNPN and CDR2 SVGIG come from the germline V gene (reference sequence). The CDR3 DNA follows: TGTGCCTGGAGCGCCGGGACCCGAAGGTACTTC. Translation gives CAWSAGTRRYF.

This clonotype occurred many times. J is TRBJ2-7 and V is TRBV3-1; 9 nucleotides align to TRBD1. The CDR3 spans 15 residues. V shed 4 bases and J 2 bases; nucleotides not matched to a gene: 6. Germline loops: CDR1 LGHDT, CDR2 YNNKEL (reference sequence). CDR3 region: CASSPRDRVPYEQYF. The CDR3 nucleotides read TGTGCCAGCAGCCCCCGGGACAGGGTTCCCTACGAGCAGTACTTC.

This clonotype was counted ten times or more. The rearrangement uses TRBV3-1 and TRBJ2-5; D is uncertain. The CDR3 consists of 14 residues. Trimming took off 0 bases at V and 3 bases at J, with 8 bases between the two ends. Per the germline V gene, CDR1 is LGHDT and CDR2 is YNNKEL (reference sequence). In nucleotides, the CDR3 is TGTGCCAGCAGCCAAGATCCGCTAGAAGAGACCCAGTACTTC. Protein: CASSQDPLEETQYF.

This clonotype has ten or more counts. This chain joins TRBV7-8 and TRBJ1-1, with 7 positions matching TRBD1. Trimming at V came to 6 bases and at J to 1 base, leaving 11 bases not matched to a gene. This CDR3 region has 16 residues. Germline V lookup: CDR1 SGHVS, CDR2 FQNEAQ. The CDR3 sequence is CASRLEVTGPNTEAFF. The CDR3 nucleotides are TGTGCCAGCAGACTCGAGGTGACAGGGCCGAACACTGAAGCTTTCTTT. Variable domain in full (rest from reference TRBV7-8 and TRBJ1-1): GAGVSQSPRYKVAKRGQDVALRCDPISGHVSLFWYQQALGQGPEFLTYFQNEAQLDKSGLPSDRFFAERPEGSVSTLKIQRTQQEDSAVYLCASRLEVTGPNTEAFFGQGTRLTVV.

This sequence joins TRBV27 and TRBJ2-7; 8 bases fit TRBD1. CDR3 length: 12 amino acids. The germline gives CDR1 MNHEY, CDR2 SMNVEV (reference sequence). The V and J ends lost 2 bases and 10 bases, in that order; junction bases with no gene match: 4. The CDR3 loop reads CASSLRTGQQYF. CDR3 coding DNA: TGTGCCAGCAGTTTACGGACAGGGCAACAGTACTTC.

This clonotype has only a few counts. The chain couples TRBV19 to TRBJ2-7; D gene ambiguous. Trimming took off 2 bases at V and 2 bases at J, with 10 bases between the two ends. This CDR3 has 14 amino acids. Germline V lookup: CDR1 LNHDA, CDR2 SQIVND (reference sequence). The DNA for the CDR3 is TGTGCCAGTAGTATAAGGCGGCCGCCCTACGAGCAGTACTTC. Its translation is CASSIRRPPYEQYF.

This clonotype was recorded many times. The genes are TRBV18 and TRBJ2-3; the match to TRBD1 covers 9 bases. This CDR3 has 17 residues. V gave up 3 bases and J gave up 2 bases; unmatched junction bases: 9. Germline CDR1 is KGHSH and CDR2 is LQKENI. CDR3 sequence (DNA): TGTGCCAGCTCACCGCGGGTCACAGGGGGCCTCACAGATACGCAGTATTTT. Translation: CASSPRVTGGLTDTQYF.

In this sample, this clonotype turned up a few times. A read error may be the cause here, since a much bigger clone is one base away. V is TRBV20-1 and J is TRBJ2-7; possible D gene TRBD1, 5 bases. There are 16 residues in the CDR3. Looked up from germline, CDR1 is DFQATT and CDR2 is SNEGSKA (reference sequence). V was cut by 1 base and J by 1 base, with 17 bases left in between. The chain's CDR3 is CSARGLALAGSYEQYF. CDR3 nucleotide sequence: TGCAGTGCTAGAGGGTTGGCTCTGGCAGGGTCCTACGAGCAGTACTTC.

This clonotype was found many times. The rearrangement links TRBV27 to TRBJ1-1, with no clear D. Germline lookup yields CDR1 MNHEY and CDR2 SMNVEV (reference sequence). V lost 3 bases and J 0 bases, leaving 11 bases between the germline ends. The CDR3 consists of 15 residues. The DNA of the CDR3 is TGTGCCAGCAGTTTTAGCGGGTTCATGAACACTGAAGCTTTCTTT. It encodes CASSFSGFMNTEAFF.

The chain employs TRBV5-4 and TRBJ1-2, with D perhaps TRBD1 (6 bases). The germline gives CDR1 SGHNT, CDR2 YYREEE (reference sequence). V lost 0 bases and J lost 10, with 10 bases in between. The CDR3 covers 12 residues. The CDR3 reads CASSLATGLYTF. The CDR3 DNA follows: TGTGCCAGCAGCTTGGCCACAGGGCTCTACACCTTC.

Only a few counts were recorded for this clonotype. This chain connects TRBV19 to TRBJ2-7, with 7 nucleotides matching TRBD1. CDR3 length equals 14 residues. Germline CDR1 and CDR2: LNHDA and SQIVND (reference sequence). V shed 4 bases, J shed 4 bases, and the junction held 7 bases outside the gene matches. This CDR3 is CASSTRDRSYEQYF. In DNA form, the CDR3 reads TGTGCCAGTAGTACCCGGGACAGATCATACGAGCAGTACTTC.

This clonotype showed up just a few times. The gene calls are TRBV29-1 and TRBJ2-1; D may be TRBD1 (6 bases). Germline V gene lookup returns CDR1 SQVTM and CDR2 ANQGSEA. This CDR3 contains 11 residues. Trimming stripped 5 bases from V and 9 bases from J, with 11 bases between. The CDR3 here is CSVQTGFEQFF. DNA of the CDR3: TGCAGCGTTCAAACAGGGTTTGAGCAGTTCTTC.